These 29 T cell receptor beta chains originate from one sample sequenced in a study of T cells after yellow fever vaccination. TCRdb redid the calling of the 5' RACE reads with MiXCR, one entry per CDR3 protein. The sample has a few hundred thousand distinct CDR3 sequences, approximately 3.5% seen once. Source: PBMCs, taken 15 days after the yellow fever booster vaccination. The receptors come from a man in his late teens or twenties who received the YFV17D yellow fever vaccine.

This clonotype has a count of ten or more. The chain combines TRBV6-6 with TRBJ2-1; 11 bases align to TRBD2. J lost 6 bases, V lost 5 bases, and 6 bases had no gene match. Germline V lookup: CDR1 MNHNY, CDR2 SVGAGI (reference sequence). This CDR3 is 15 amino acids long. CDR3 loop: CASSNSGGDRNEQFF. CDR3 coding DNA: TGTGCCAGCAGTAATAGCGGGGGGGATCGCAATGAGCAGTTCTTC.

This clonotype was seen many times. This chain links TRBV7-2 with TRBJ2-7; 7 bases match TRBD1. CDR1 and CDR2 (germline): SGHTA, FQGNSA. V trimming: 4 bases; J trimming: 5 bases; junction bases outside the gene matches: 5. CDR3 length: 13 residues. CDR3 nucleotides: TGTGCCAGCAGCTGGACAGGAGACGACGAGCAGTACGTC. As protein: CASSWTGDDEQYV.

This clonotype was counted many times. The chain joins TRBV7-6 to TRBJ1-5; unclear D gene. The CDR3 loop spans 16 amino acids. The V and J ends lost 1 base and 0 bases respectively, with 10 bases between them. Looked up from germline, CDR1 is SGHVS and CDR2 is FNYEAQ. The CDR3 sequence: CASSLGSGYSNQPQHF. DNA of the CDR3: TGTGCCAGCAGCTTAGGGTCGGGTTATAGCAATCAGCCCCAGCATTTT.

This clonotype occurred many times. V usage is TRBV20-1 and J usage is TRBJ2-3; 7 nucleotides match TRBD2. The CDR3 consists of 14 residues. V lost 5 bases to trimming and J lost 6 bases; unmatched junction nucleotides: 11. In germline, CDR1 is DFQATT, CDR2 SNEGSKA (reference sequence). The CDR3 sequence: CSAPGSPGGDTQYF. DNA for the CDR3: TGCAGTGCTCCTGGATCCCCCGGGGGGGATACGCAGTATTTT.

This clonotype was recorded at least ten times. The CDR3 loop reads CASRFQGGTTYEQYV. DNA of the CDR3: TGTGCCAGCAGGTTCCAAGGGGGCACAACCTACGAGCAGTACGTC. This chain links TRBV5-6 with TRBJ2-7; 7 bases agree with TRBD1. The J segment lost 2 bases and the V segment lost 5 bases, leaving 10 bases of the junction unmatched. This CDR3 has 15 residues. The germline gives CDR1 SGHDT, CDR2 YYEEEE.

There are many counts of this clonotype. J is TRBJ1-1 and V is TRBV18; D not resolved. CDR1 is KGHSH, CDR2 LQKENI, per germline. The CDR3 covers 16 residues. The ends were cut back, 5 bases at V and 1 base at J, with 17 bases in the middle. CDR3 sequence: CASSSFTLKGNTEAFF. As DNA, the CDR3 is TGTGCCAGCTCATCCTTCACTTTAAAGGGGAACACTGAAGCTTTCTTT.

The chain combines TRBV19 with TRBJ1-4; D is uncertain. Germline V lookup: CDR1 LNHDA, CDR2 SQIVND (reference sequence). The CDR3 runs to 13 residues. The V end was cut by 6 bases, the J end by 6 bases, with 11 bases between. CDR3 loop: CASRRTDDEKLFF. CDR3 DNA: TGTGCCAGTAGGAGGACGGACGATGAAAAACTGTTTTTT. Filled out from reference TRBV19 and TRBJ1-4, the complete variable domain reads DGGITQSPKYLFRKEGQNVTLSCEQNLNHDAMYWYRQDPGQGLRLIYYSQIVNDFQKGDIAEGYSVSREKKESFPLTVTSAQKNPTAFYLCASRRTDDEKLFFGSGTQLSVL.

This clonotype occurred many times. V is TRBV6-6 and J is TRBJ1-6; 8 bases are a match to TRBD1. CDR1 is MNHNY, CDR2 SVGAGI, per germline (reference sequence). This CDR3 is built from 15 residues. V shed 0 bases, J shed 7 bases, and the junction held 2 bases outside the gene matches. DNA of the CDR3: TGTGCCAGCAGTTACTCTTACAGGGGGAATTCACCCCTCCACTTT. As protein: CASSYSYRGNSPLHF.

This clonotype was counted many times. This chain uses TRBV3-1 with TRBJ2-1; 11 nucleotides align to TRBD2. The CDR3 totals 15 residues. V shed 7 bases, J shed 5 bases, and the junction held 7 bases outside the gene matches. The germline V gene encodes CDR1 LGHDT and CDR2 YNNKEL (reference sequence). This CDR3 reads CASTQTSGAHNEQFF. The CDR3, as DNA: TGTGCCAGCACCCAGACTAGCGGGGCCCACAATGAGCAGTTCTTC.

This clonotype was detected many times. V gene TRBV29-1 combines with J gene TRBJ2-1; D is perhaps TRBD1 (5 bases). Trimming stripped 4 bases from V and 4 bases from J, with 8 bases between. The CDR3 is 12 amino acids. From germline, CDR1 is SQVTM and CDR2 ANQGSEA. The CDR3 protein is CSVATEYNEQFF. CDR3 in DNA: TGCAGCGTTGCGACAGAGTACAATGAGCAGTTCTTC.

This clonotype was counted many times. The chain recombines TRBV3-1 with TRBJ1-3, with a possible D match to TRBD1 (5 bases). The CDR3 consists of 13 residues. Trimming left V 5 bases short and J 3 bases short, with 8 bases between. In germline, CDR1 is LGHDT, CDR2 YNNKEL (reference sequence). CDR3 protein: CASSGDGGNTIYF. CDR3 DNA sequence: TGTGCCAGCAGCGGGGACGGTGGAAACACCATATATTTT.

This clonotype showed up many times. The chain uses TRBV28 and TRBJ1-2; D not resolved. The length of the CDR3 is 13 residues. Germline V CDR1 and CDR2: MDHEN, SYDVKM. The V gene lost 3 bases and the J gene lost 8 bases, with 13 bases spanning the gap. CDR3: CASSFKGFGGYTF. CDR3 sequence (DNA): TGTGCCAGCAGTTTCAAAGGGTTTGGCGGCTACACCTTC.

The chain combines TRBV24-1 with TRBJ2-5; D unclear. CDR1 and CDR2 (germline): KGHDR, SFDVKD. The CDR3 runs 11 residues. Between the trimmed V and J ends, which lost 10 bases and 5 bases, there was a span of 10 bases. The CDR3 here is CATSLGETQYF. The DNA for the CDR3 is TGTGCCACTAGCTTAGGTGAGACCCAGTACTTC.

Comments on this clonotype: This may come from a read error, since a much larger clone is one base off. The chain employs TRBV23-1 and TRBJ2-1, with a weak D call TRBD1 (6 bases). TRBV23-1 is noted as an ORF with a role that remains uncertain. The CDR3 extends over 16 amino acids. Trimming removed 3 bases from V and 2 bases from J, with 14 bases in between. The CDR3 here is CASSHGRQGTYNEQFF. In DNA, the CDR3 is TGCGCCAGCAGTCACGGAAGGCAGGGGACCTACAATGAGCAGTTCTTC.

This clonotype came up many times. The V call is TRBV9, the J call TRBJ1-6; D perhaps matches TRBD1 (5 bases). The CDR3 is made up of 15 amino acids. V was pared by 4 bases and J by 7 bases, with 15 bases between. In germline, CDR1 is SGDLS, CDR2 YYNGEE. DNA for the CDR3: TGTGCCAGCAGCCCCGCAGGGAGAGAGAATTCACCCCTCCACTTT. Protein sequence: CASSPAGRENSPLHF.

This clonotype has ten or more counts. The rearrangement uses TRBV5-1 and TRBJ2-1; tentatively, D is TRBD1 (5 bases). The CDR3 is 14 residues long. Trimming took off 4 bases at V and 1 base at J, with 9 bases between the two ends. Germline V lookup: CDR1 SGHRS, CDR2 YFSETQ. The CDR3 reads CASSKQESYNEQFF. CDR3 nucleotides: TGCGCCAGCAGCAAACAGGAGTCCTACAATGAGCAGTTCTTC.

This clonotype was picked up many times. The CDR3 loop is CASSFLRQPQHF. The CDR3 DNA sequence: TGTGCCAGCAGCTTCCTACGTCAGCCCCAGCATTTT. The chain carries TRBV7-2 and TRBJ1-5; no reliable D call. This CDR3 has 12 amino acids. V was cut by 3 bases and J by 6 bases, with 6 bases left in between. The germline V gene encodes CDR1 SGHTA and CDR2 FQGNSA.

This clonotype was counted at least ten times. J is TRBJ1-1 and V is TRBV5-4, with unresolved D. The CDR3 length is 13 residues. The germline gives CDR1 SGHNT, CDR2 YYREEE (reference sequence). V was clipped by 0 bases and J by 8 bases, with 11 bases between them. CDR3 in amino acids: CASSLGEPVEAFF. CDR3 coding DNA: TGTGCCAGCAGCTTGGGAGAGCCGGTGGAAGCTTTCTTT. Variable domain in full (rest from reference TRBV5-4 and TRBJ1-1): ETGVTQSPTHLIKTRGQQVTLRCSSQSGHNTVSWYQQALGQGPQFIFQYYREEENGRGNFPPRFSGLQFPNYSSELNVNALELDDSALYLCASSLGEPVEAFFGQGTRLTVV.

Here the CDR3 DNA reads TGTGCCAGCAGCATACTAGCGGGGGGGCGGGTTGAGCAGTTCTTC. Protein sequence: CASSILAGGRVEQFF. The chain uses TRBV7-3 and TRBJ2-1; 13 nucleotides match TRBD2. Unmatched junction bases numbered 7, after V lost 5 bases and J lost 9 bases. Germline lookup yields CDR1 SGHTA and CDR2 FQGTGA. This CDR3 spans 15 amino acids. Full variable domain (outside the CDR3, taken from reference TRBV7-3 and TRBJ2-1): GAGVSQTPSNKVTEKGKYVELRCDPISGHTALYWYRQSLGQGPEFLIYFQGTGAADDSGLPNDRFFAVRPEGSVSTLKIQRTERGDSAVYLCASSILAGGRVEQFFGPGTRLTVL.

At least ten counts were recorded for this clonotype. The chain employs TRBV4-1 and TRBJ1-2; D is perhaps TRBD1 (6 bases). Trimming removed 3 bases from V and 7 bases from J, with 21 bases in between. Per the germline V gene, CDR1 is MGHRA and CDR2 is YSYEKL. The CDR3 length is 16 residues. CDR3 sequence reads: CASSHPAAGAAGGYTF. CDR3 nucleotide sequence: TGCGCCAGCAGCCACCCTGCCGCAGGGGCCGCGGGTGGCTACACCTTC.

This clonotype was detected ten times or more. CDR3 DNA sequence: TGCGCCAGCAGCCAAGATGTCGCTGGAAACGAAAAACTGTTTTTT. Translated: CASSQDVAGNEKLFF. The chain links TRBV4-3 to TRBJ1-4; D not certain. The CDR3 contains 15 residues. V was shortened by 0 bases and J by 8 bases, with 13 bases between the two germline ends. CDR1 is LGHNA and CDR2 is YSLEER in the germline V gene.

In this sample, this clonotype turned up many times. The CDR3 sequence is CASSPRRQNIQYF. The CDR3 bases are TGTGCCAGCAGCCCCCGCCGCCAAAACATTCAGTACTTC. The gene calls are TRBV7-2 and TRBJ2-4; D ambiguous. V lost 5 bases to trimming and J lost 5 bases, with 10 bases between them. The CDR3 spans 13 residues. Germline V gene lookup returns CDR1 SGHTA and CDR2 FQGNSA. The variable domain in full, with the rest retrieved from reference TRBV7-2 and TRBJ2-4, is GAGVSQSPSNKVTEKGKDVELRCDPISGHTALYWYRQSLGQGLEFLIYFQGNSAPDKSGLPSDRFSAERTGGSVSTLTIQRTQQEDSAVYLCASSPRRQNIQYFGAGTRLSVL.

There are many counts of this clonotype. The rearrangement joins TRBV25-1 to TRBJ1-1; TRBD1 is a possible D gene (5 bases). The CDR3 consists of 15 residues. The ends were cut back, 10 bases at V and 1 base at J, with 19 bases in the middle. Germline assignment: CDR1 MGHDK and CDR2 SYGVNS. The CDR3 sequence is CATVPPGRANTEAFF. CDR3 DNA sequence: TGTGCCACCGTACCTCCGGGACGGGCGAACACTGAAGCTTTCTTT.

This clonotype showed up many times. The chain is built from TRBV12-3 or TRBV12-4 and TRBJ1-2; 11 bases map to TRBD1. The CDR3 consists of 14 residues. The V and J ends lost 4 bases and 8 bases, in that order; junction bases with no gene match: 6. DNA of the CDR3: TGTGCCAGCAGTTGGGGACAGGGGGTGGGCGGCTACACCTTC. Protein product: CASSWGQGVGGYTF.

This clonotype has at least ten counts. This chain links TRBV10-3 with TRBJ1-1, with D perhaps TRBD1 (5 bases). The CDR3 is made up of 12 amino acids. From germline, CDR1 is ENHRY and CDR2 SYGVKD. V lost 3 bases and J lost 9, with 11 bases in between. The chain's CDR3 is CAISDEGRKAFF. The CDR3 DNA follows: TGTGCCATCAGTGATGAGGGGAGGAAAGCTTTCTTT.

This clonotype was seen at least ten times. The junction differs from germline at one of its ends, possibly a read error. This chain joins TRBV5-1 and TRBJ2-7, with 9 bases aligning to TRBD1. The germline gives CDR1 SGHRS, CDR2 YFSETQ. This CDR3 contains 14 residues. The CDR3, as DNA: TGTGCCAGCTCCTCCGGGACAGGGCCCTACGAGCAGTACTTC. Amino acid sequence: CASSSGTGPYEQYF.

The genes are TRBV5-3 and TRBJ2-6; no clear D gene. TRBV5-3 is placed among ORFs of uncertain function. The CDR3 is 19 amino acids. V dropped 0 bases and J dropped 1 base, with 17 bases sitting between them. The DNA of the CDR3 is TGTGCCAGAAGCTTGGAATCGGGCAGATTACGATCTGGGGCCAACGTCCTGACTTTC. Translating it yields CARSLESGRLRSGANVLTF.

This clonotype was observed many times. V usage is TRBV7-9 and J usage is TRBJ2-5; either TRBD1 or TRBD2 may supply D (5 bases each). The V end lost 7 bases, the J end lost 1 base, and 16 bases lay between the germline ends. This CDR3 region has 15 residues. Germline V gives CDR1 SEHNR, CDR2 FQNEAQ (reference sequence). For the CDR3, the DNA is TGTGCCAGCACGCCAGGACGGGGACCCCAAGAGACCCAGTACTTC. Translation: CASTPGRGPQETQYF. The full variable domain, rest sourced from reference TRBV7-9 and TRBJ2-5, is DTGVSQNPRHKITKRGQNVTFRCDPISEHNRLYWYRQTLGQGPEFLTYFQNEAQLEKSRLLSDRFSAERPKGSFSTLEIQRTEQGDSAMYLCASTPGRGPQETQYFGPGTRLLVL.

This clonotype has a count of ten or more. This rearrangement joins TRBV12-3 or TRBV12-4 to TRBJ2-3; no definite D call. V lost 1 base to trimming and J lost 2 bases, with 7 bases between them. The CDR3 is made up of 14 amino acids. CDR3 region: CASSLGAYTDTQYF. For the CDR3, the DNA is TGTGCCAGCAGTTTAGGGGCCTACACAGATACGCAGTATTTT.